Shown below are 25 T cell receptor beta chains from a single sample sequenced in a study of blood T cell repertoires in COVID-19. Assay: immunoSEQ multiplex PCR; the TCRdb copy retains only in-frame clones and omits some. The sample records 60,000 to 70,000 clones, 80% to 85% being singletons. Sample: peripheral blood. Every receptor here comes from a woman aged 60-75 years with acute or convalescent COVID-19.

The chain couples TRBV3-1 (or the pseudogene TRBV3-2) to TRBJ2-2, with a tentative D call TRBD1 (6 bases). The V end lost 2 bases, the J end lost 6 bases, and 19 bases lay between the germline ends. The CDR3 has 17 amino acids. Looked up from germline, CDR1 is LGHDT and CDR2 is YNNKEL (reference sequence). The CDR3 region is CASSQRTGFRGAGELFF. The CDR3 DNA reads TGTGCCAGCAGCCAAAGAACAGGGTTTAGGGGAGCCGGGGAGCTGTTTTTT.

The chain has TRBV2 and TRBJ1-1, with 7 bases lining up with TRBD1. The trim removed 6 bases at V and 0 bases at J, leaving 10 bases unmatched. Looked up from germline, CDR1 is SNHLY and CDR2 is FYNNEI. CDR3 size: 16 residues. The CDR3 loop is CASSPIQGRLNTEAFF. CDR3 DNA sequence: TGTGCCAGCAGCCCTATACAGGGGAGATTGAACACTGAAGCTTTCTTT.

The chain couples TRBV5-1 to TRBJ2-5, with TRBD1 identical over 9 bases. The germline V gene encodes CDR1 SGHRS and CDR2 YFSETQ. The CDR3 is 13 amino acids. The V and J ends lost 3 bases and 7 bases, in that order; junction bases with no gene match: 4. The CDR3 region has the DNA TGCGCCAGCAGCTACGACAGGGGGGCGACCCAGTACTTC. Its protein is CASSYDRGATQYF.

A word on this clone: An end of the junction does not agree with germline; a read error may underlie this. The chain links TRBV5-1 to TRBJ2-7; D ambiguous. CDR1 and CDR2 from the germline V gene are SGHRS and YFSETQ. The CDR3 contains 13 residues. This CDR3 reads CASSLEDPGPLRF. The CDR3 DNA follows: TGCGCCAGCAGCTTGGAAGACCCAGGTCCCCTTCGTTTC.

The V gene is TRBV7-2, the J gene TRBJ2-2; D gene uncertain. Germline CDR1 SGHTA, CDR2 FQGNSA. The length of the CDR3 is 15 residues. Trimming took off 6 bases at V and 0 bases at J, with 11 bases between the two ends. CDR3 in amino acids: CASRVTPTNTGELFF. For the CDR3, the DNA is TGTGCCAGCAGGGTGACACCCACGAACACCGGGGAGCTGTTTTTT. The full variable domain, in which reference TRBV7-2 and TRBJ2-2 provide the parts outside the CDR3, is GAGVSQSPSNKVTEKGKDVELRCDPISGHTALYWYRQSLGQGLEFLIYFQGNSAPDKSGLPSDRFSAERTGGSVSTLTIQRTQQEDSAVYLCASRVTPTNTGELFFGEGSRLTVL.

The chain couples TRBV6-5 to TRBJ2-2, with a weak D call TRBD1 (5 bases). V was trimmed by 5 bases and J by 5 bases, leaving 12 bases between them. This CDR3 has 14 amino acids. CDR1 and CDR2 from the germline V gene are MNHEY and SVGAGI. CDR3 nucleotide sequence: TGTGCCAGCAGTCTGACAGAAACAACCGGGGAGCTGTTTTTT. This gives the protein CASSLTETTGELFF.

This clone was picked up one time. The rearrangement links TRBV7-8 to TRBJ2-3; D possibly corresponds to TRBD2 (6 bases). CDR1 SGHVS and CDR2 FQNEAQ come from the germline V gene. The V end was cut by 5 bases, the J end by 0 bases, with 15 bases between. The CDR3 has 16 amino acids. CDR3 sequence: CASSRGTGVSTDTQYF. CDR3 bases: TGTGCCAGCAGCCGGGGGACGGGGGTTAGCACAGATACGCAGTATTTT.

The V and J genes are TRBV6-5 and TRBJ2-5; 7 positions agree with TRBD1. The CDR3 is 15 residues long. Germline CDR1 and CDR2: MNHEY and SVGAGI. The junction had 4 bases not matched to a gene; V was cut back by 1 base and J by 2 bases. The CDR3 nucleotides are TGTGCCAGCAGTTACTTGGGACAGAAACAAGAGACCCAGTACTTC. Protein product: CASSYLGQKQETQYF.

In this sample, this clone turned up once. The CDR3 protein is CASSRTGLAGGPVGQYF. The CDR3 DNA reads as TGTGCCAGCAGCAGAACCGGACTAGCGGGGGGGCCAGTAGGGCAGTACTTC. V and J are TRBV7-2 and TRBJ2-7; 15 bases are shared with TRBD2. Trimming removed 5 bases from V and 9 bases from J; junction bases left unmatched: 14. This CDR3 spans 17 amino acids. Germline V gene sequence: CDR1 SGHTA, CDR2 FQGNSA.

The chain couples TRBV6-1 to TRBJ1-1, with D possibly TRBD1 on 6 matching bases. Germline assignment: CDR1 MNHNS and CDR2 SASEGT. V lost 2 bases and J 11 bases, leaving 18 bases between the germline ends. The CDR3 sequence is 14 residues long. CDR3 coding DNA: TGTGCCAGCAGTGAAAGCTGGGGGCGGGTCTCCGCTTTCTTT. The encoded protein is CASSESWGRVSAFF.

Concerning this clone itself: In the same sample, other DNA sequences code for this CDR3. V usage is TRBV19 and J usage is TRBJ1-5; D possibly corresponds to TRBD1 (5 bases). Germline CDR1 and CDR2: LNHDA and SQIVND (reference sequence). Trimming took 6 bases from V and 3 from J, leaving 9 bases between them. The CDR3 runs to 13 residues. CDR3 sequence: CASSRQFNQPQHF. The CDR3 region has the DNA TGTGCCAGTAGCAGACAGTTCAATCAGCCCCAGCATTTT.

The rearrangement joins TRBV6-5 to TRBJ2-1, with TRBD2 as a possible D gene (7 bases). Trimming cost V 10 bases and J 4 bases, with 17 bases left between them. The V gene's germline CDR1 is MNHEY and CDR2 SVGAGI. There are 14 residues in the CDR3. This chain's CDR3 is CATSRGAGYNEQFF. CDR3 coding DNA: TGTGCCACCTCTCGGGGGGCTGGGTACAATGAGCAGTTCTTC.

The chain carries TRBV10-3 and TRBJ2-7, with TRBD2 as a possible D gene (6 bases). Germline CDR1 reads ENHRY; CDR2 reads SYGVKD. The CDR3 contains 13 residues. V was shortened by 7 bases and J by 3 bases, with 13 bases between the two germline ends. Written as DNA, the CDR3 is TGTGCCATCACCGGGGGTTTGGGCTACGAGCAGTACTTC. Its translation is CAITGGLGYEQYF.

The chain employs TRBV19 and TRBJ1-1; D perhaps matches TRBD1 (5 bases). Germline CDR1 and CDR2: LNHDA and SQIVND (reference sequence). The CDR3 is 13 amino acids. The V gene lost 7 bases and the J gene lost 1 base, with 10 bases spanning the gap. CDR3 sequence: CASKRGRNTEAFF. CDR3 DNA sequence: TGTGCCAGTAAAAGGGGCCGGAACACTGAAGCTTTCTTT. Combining the CDR3 with reference TRBV19 and TRBJ1-1 gives the whole variable domain DGGITQSPKYLFRKEGQNVTLSCEQNLNHDAMYWYRQDPGQGLRLIYYSQIVNDFQKGDIAEGYSVSREKKESFPLTVTSAQKNPTAFYLCASKRGRNTEAFFGQGTRLTVV.

V and J are TRBV12-5 and TRBJ1-3, with D uncertain. The length of the CDR3 is 13 residues. The V gene's germline CDR1 is LGHNT and CDR2 FRNRAP. V lost 7 bases and J 4 bases, leaving 11 bases between the germline ends. The CDR3 region is CASDASTGNTIYF. CDR3 in DNA: TGTGCTAGTGACGCCTCTACGGGAAACACCATATATTTT.

This sequence joins TRBV5-1 and TRBJ1-5; TRBD1 agrees at 8 bases. With 0 bases clipped from V and 3 bases from J, the junction kept 2 bases outside the gene matches. The CDR3 runs 15 residues. Germline V lookup: CDR1 SGHRS, CDR2 YFSETQ. The CDR3 DNA sequence: TGCGCCAGCAGCTTGGGACAGGGGTTCAATCAGCCCCAGCATTTT. Its translation: CASSLGQGFNQPQHF.

This clone has only a few counts. The genes are TRBV9 and TRBJ2-5, with TRBD2 as a possible D gene (6 bases). V was cut by 7 bases and J by 5 bases, with 15 bases left in between. Germline V lookup: CDR1 SGDLS, CDR2 YYNGEE. The CDR3 spans 13 residues. The chain's CDR3 is CASGGSGGETQYF. The CDR3 DNA reads as TGTGCCAGCGGTGGTAGCGGTGGGGAGACCCAGTACTTC.

As regards this clone: This sample includes further DNA sequences coding for the same CDR3. V is TRBV7-9 and J is TRBJ1-1, with 9 bases that match TRBD1. Germline CDR1 and CDR2: SEHNR and FQNEAQ (reference sequence). The CDR3 runs 13 residues. V gave up 5 bases and J gave up 5 bases; unmatched junction bases: 3. For the CDR3, the DNA is TGTGCCAGCAGCCCGGGACAGGGAACTGAAGCTTTCTTT. It translates to CASSPGQGTEAFF.

CDR3 residues: CASSVGGARYEQYF. The CDR3 DNA reads TGTGCCAGCAGCGTTGGGGGGGCGCGATACGAGCAGTACTTC. The rearrangement joins TRBV9 to TRBJ2-7, with D perhaps TRBD2 (7 bases). The CDR3 consists of 14 residues. Trimming took off 2 bases at V and 4 bases at J, with 13 bases between the two ends. Per the germline V gene, CDR1 is SGDLS and CDR2 is YYNGEE.

V gene TRBV5-5 combines with J gene TRBJ1-2; 7 bases are shared with TRBD1. CDR3 length equals 13 residues. V lost 4 bases and J lost 7; bases outside the gene matches: 7. Germline V gene data show CDR1 as SGHKS and CDR2 as YYEKEE (reference sequence). DNA of the CDR3: TGTGCCAGCAGCAATCGACAGGGTGGTGGCTACACCTTC. Protein sequence: CASSNRQGGGYTF.

This sequence joins TRBV30 and TRBJ2-7; TRBD2 aligns across 8 bases. This CDR3 region has 13 residues. With 3 bases clipped from V and 7 bases from J, the junction kept 8 bases outside the gene matches. Germline values: CDR1 GTSNPN, CDR2 SVGIG (reference sequence). DNA for the CDR3: TGTGCCTGGAGCCCCGGGGGGGGGCGGGAGCAGTACTTC. Encoded protein: CAWSPGGGREQYF.

V usage is TRBV5-6 and J usage is TRBJ2-1; 12 bases agree with TRBD2. The J segment lost 9 bases and the V segment lost 0 bases, leaving 13 bases of the junction unmatched. CDR3 length: 18 amino acids. Germline V gives CDR1 SGHDT, CDR2 YYEEEE. The CDR3 region has the DNA TGTGCCAGCAGCTTGGAGGGAATTCCGACTAGCGGGGGACGTGAGCAGTTCTTC. Protein product: CASSLEGIPTSGGREQFF.

This chain links TRBV9 with TRBJ2-3; D gene uncertain. Germline values: CDR1 SGDLS, CDR2 YYNGEE. V lost 2 bases, J lost 2 bases, and 6 bases lay in between. The CDR3 covers 13 residues. The CDR3 protein is CASSVRFTDTQYF. In DNA form, the CDR3 reads TGTGCCAGCAGCGTCCGGTTCACAGATACGCAGTATTTT.

V and J are TRBV6-1 and TRBJ1-2; 7 nucleotides align to TRBD1. V shed 1 base, J shed 4 bases, and the junction held 3 bases outside the gene matches. The CDR3 has 14 residues. The germline gives CDR1 MNHNS, CDR2 SASEGT. In nucleotides, the CDR3 is TGTGCCAGCAGTGAAGTTCGACAGGGCTATGGCTACACCTTC. This gives the protein CASSEVRQGYGYTF.

The rearrangement uses TRBV2 and TRBJ2-7; tentative D call: TRBD1 (5 bases). This CDR3 comprises 15 residues. From germline, CDR1 is SNHLY and CDR2 FYNNEI. The V and J ends lost 1 base and 2 bases respectively, with 12 bases between them. CDR3 coding DNA: TGTGCCAGCAGTGAAGGGCGGACGGACACCTACGAGCAGTACTTC. The encoded protein is CASSEGRTDTYEQYF.